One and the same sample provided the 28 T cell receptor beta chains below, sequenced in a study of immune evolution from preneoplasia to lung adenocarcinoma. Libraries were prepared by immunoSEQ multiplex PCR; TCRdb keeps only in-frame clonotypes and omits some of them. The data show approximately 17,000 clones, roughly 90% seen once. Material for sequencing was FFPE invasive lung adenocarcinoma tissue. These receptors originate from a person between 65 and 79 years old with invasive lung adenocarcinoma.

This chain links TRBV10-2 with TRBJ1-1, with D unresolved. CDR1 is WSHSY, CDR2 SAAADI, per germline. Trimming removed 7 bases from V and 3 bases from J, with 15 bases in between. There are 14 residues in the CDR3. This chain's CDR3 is CASTPPGEDTEAFF. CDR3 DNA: TGCGCCAGCACCCCCCCCGGGGAGGACACTGAAGCTTTCTTT.

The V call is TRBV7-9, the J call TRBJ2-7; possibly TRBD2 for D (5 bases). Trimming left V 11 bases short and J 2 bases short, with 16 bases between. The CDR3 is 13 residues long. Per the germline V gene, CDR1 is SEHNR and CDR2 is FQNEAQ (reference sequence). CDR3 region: CALLRGIAYEQYF. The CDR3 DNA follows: TGTGCCCTTTTACGGGGTATCGCCTACGAGCAGTACTTC.

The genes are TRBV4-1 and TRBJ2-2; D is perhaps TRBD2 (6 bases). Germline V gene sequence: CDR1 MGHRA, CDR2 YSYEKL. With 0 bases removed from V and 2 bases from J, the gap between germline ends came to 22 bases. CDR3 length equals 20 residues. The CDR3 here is CASSQDGWPGGAYNTGELFF. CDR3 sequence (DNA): TGCGCCAGCAGCCAAGATGGGTGGCCCGGCGGGGCGTATAACACCGGGGAGCTGTTTTTT.

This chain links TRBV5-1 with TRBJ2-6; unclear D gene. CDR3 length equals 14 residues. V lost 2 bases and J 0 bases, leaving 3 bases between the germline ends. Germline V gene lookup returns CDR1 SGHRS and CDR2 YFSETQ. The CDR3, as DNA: TGCGCCAGCAGCTTTAACTCTGGGGCCAACGTCCTGACTTTC. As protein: CASSFNSGANVLTF. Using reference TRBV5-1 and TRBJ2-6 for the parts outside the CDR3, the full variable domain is KAGVTQTPRYLIKTRGQQVTLSCSPISGHRSVSWYQQTPGQGLQFLFEYFSETQRNKGNFPGRFSGRQFSNSRSEMNVSTLELGDSALYLCASSFNSGANVLTFGAGSRLTVL.

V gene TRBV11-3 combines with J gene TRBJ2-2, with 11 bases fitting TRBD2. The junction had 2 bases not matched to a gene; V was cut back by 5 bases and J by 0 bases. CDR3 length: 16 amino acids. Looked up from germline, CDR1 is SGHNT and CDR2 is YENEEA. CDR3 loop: CASSPSGGSNTGELFF. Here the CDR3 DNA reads TGTGCCAGCAGCCCTAGCGGGGGGTCGAACACCGGGGAGCTGTTTTTT.

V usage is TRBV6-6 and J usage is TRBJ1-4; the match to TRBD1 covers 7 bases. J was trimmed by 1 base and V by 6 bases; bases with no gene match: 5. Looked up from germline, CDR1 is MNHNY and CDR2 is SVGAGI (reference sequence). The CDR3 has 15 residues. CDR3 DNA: TGTGCCAGCAGGCAAACAGGGGAAACTAATGAAAAACTGTTTTTT. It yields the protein CASRQTGETNEKLFF.

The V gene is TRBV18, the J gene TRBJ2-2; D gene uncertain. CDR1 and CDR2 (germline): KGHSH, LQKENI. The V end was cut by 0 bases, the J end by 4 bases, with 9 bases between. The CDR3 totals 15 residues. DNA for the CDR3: TGTGCCAGCTCACCACCCGTAGGAGCCACCGGGGAGCTGTTTTTT. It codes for CASSPPVGATGELFF.

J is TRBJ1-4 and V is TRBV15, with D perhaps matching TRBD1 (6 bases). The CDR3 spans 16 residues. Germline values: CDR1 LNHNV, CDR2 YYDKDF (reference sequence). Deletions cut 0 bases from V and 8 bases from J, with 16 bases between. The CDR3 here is CATSRDLPGAGEKLFF. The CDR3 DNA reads TGTGCCACCAGCAGAGATCTTCCAGGGGCCGGGGAAAAACTGTTTTTT.

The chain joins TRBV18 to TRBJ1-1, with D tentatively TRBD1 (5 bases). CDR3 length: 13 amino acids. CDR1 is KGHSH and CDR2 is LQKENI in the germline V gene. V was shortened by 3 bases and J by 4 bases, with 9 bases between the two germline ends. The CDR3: CASSPRTSTEAFF. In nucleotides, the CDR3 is TGTGCCAGCTCACCCAGGACAAGCACTGAAGCTTTCTTT.

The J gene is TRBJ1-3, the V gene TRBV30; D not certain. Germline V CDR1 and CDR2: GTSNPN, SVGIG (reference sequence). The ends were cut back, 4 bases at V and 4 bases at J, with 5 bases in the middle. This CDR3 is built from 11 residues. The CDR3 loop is CAWMKGNTIYF. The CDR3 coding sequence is TGTGCCTGGATGAAGGGAAACACCATATATTTT. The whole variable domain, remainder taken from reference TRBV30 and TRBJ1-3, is SQTIHQWPATLVQPVGSPLSLECTVEGTSNPNLYWYRQAAGRGLQLLFYSVGIGQISSEVPQNLSASRPQDRQFILSSKKLLLSDSGFYLCAWMKGNTIYFGEGSWLTVV.

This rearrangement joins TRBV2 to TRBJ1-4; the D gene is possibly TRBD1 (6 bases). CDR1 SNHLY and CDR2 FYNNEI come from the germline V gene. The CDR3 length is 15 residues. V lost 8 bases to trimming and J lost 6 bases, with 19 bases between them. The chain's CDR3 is CASGAQGTAYEKLFF. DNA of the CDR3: TGTGCCAGCGGGGCCCAGGGGACGGCATATGAAAAACTGTTTTTT.

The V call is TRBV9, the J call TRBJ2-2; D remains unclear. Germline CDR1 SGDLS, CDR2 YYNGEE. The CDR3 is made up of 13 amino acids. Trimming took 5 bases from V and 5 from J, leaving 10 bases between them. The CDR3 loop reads CASRDRNTGELFF. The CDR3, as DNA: TGTGCCAGCAGGGACCGAAATACCGGGGAGCTGTTTTTT. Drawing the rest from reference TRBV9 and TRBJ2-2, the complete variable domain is DSGVTQTPKHLITATGQRVTLRCSPRSGDLSVYWYQQSLDQGLQFLIQYYNGEERAKGNILERFSAQQFPDLHSELNLSSLELGDSALYFCASRDRNTGELFFGEGSRLTVL.

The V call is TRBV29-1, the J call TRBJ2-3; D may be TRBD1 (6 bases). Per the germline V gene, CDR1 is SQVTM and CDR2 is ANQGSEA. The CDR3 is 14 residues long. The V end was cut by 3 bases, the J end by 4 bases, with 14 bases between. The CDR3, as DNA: TGCAGCGTTGATGAGGGGACAAAGGCAGATACGCAGTATTTT. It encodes CSVDEGTKADTQYF.

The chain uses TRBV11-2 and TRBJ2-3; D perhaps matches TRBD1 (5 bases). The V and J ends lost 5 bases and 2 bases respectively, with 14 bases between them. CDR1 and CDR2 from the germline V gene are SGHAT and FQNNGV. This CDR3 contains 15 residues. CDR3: CASSRGQGTTDTQYF. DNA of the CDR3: TGTGCCAGCAGCCGAGGCCAGGGAACCACAGATACGCAGTATTTT. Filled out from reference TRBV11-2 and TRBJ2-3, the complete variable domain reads EAGVAQSPRYKIIEKRQSVAFWCNPISGHATLYWYQQILGQGPKLLIQFQNNGVVDDSQLPKDRFSAERLKGVDSTLKIQPAKLEDSAVYLCASSRGQGTTDTQYFGPGTRLTVL.

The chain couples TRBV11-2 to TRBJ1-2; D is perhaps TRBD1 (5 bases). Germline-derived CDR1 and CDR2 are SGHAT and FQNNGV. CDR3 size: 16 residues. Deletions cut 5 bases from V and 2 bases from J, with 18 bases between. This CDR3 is CASSPTGGGLNYGYTF. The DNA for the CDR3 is TGTGCCAGCAGCCCCACCGGCGGGGGATTAAACTATGGCTACACCTTC.

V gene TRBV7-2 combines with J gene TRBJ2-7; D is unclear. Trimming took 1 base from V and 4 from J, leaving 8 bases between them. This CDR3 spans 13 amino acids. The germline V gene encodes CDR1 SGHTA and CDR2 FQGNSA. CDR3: CASSLVGVYEQYF. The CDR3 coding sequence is TGTGCCAGCAGCTTAGTCGGCGTTTACGAGCAGTACTTC.

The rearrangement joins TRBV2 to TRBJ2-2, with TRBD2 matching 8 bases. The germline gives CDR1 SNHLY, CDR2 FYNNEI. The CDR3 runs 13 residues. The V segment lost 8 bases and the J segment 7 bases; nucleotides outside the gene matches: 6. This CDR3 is CASLRTSHGELFF. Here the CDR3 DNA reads TGTGCCAGCCTCAGGACTAGCCACGGGGAGCTGTTTTTT.

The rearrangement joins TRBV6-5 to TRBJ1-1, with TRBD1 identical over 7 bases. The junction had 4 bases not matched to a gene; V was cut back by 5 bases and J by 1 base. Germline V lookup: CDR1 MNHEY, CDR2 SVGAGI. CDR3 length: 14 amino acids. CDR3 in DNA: TGTGCCAGCAGTCCGGGACAGAGGAACACTGAAGCTTTCTTT. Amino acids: CASSPGQRNTEAFF.

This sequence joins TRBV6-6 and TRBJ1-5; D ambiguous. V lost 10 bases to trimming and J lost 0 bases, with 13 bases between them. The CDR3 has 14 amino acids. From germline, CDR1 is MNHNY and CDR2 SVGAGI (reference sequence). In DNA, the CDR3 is TGTGCCACCTCTGGGTTAAATAGCAATCAGCCCCAGCATTTT. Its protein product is CATSGLNSNQPQHF.

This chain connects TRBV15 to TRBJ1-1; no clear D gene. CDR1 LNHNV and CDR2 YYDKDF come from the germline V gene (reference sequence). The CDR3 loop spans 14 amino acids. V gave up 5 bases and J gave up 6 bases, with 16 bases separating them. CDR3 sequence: CATSRSWSVAEAFF. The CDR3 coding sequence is TGTGCCACCAGCCGCTCCTGGTCCGTCGCTGAAGCTTTCTTT.

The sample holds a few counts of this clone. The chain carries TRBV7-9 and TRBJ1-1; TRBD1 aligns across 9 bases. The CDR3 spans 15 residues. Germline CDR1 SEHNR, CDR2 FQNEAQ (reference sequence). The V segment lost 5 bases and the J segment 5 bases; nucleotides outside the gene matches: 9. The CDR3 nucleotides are TGTGCCAGCAGCATAGACAGGGGGTCTCAAACTGAAGCTTTCTTT. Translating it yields CASSIDRGSQTEAFF.

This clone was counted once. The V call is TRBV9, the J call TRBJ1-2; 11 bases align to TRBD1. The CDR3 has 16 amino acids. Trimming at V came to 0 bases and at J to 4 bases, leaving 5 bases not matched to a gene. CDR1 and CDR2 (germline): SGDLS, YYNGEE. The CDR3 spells CASSVGTGGDIYGYTF. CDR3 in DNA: TGTGCCAGCAGCGTAGGGACAGGGGGCGACATCTATGGCTACACCTTC. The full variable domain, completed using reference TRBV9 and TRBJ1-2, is DSGVTQTPKHLITATGQRVTLRCSPRSGDLSVYWYQQSLDQGLQFLIQYYNGEERAKGNILERFSAQQFPDLHSELNLSSLELGDSALYFCASSVGTGGDIYGYTFGSGTRLTVV.

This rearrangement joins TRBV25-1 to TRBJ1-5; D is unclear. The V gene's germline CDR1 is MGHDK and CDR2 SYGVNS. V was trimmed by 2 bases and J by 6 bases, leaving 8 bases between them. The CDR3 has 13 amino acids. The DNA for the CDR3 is TGTGCCAGCAGTGAAGACGAGGTTCAGCCCCAGCATTTT. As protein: CASSEDEVQPQHF.

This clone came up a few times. The DNA for the CDR3 is TGTGCCAGCTTAGGGGTGGCGGATACGCAGTATTTT. This codes for CASLGVADTQYF. This chain joins TRBV5-6 and TRBJ2-3; D perhaps matches TRBD1 (5 bases). V lost 7 bases, J lost 6 bases, and 12 bases lay in between. Germline assignment: CDR1 SGHDT and CDR2 YYEEEE. This CDR3 is 12 amino acids long.

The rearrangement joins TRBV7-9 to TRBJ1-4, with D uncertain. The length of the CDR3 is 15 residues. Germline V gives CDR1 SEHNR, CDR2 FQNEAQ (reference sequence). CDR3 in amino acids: CAATKGLSTNEKLFF. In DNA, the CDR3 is TGTGCGGCAACGAAAGGGTTATCAACTAATGAAAAACTGTTTTTT.

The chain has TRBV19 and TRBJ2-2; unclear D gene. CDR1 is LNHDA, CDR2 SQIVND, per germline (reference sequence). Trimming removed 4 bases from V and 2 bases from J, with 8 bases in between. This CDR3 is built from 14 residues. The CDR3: CASSRTVNTGELFF. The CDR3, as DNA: TGTGCCAGTAGTAGGACGGTTAACACCGGGGAGCTGTTTTTT.

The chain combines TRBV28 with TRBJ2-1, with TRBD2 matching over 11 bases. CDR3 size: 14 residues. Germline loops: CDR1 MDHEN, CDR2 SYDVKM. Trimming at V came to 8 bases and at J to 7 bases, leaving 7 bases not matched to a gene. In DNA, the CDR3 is TGTGCCAGCCTAGCGGGAGGCTCTCGGAATGAGCAGTTCTTC. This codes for CASLAGGSRNEQFF.

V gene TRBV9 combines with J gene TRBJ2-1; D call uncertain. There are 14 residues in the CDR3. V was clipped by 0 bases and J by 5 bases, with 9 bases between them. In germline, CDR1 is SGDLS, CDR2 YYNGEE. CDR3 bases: TGTGCCAGCAGCGTAGGCCCTCTAGACAATGAGCAGTTCTTC. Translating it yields CASSVGPLDNEQFF.